Shown below are 13 T cell receptor beta chains from a single sample sequenced in a study of blood T cells in healthy people across ages. Using a J-beta primer mix together with a sample-barcoded 5' primer, a second PCR was run for roughly 7 to 11 cycles. MiXCR was run by TCRdb on the 5' RACE reads, yielding one entry per CDR3 protein. This table holds fewer than 1.5 million distinct CDR3 sequences, roughly 40% found once. Source material: blood. The receptors here all came from a woman aged 18-35 years in good health.

This clonotype was counted a few times. The genes are TRBV5-5 and TRBJ2-4; TRBD1 matches 11 bases. The germline V gene has CDR1 SGHKS and CDR2 YYEKEE (reference sequence). The trim removed 0 bases at V and 1 base at J, leaving 3 bases unmatched. The CDR3 runs to 17 residues. In DNA, the CDR3 is TGTGCCAGCAGCTTGGGGACAGGGGGCGAGGCCAAAAACATTCAGTACTTC. This translates into CASSLGTGGEAKNIQYF.

This clonotype occurred a few times. The chain uses TRBV7-6 and TRBJ1-2, with 10 positions matching TRBD1. V lost 5 bases and J lost 6; bases outside the gene matches: 9. The CDR3 spans 15 residues. Germline V gene lookup returns CDR1 SGHVS and CDR2 FNYEAQ. DNA of the CDR3: TGTGCCAGCAGCGCCCAGACAGGGGGCAGACATGGCTACACCTTC. This codes for CASSAQTGGRHGYTF.

Only one count was recorded for this clonotype. The V call is TRBV4-1, the J call TRBJ2-7; D remains ambiguous. The CDR3 has 15 residues. Trimming shortened V by 6 bases and J by 0 bases, and 15 bases separated the two germline ends. In germline, CDR1 is MGHRA, CDR2 YSYEKL. The CDR3 loop reads CASSPEPFSSYEQYF. The CDR3 region has the DNA TGCGCCAGCAGTCCTGAGCCGTTTAGCTCCTACGAGCAGTACTTC.

This chain uses TRBV28 with TRBJ2-7, with D unresolved. Germline CDR1 is MDHEN and CDR2 is SYDVKM. Between the trimmed V and J ends, which lost 4 bases and 0 bases, there was a span of 22 bases. This CDR3 is built from 18 residues. DNA of the CDR3: TGTGCCAGCAGTTCCCCGCTCCTCCAACCGGGCCCCTCCTACGAGCAGTACTTC. Translating it yields CASSSPLLQPGPSYEQYF.

The J gene is TRBJ2-2, the V gene TRBV2; a possible D gene is TRBD1 (5 bases). The CDR3 covers 14 residues. Germline V gene data show CDR1 as SNHLY and CDR2 as FYNNEI. The V end lost 6 bases, the J end lost 4 bases, and 12 bases lay between the germline ends. The CDR3 sequence is CASRSDTFTGELFF. The CDR3 nucleotides read TGTGCCAGCAGATCGGACACCTTCACCGGGGAGCTGTTTTTT.

The chain recombines TRBV27 with TRBJ1-5; 7 bases map to TRBD1. The CDR3 covers 15 residues. V lost 6 bases to trimming and J lost 2 bases; unmatched junction nucleotides: 7. Germline V gives CDR1 MNHEY, CDR2 SMNVEV (reference sequence). The CDR3 sequence: CASSWDSKGNQPQHF. The CDR3 DNA reads as TGTGCCAGCAGCTGGGACAGTAAGGGCAATCAGCCCCAGCATTTT.

This clonotype was seen repeatedly, ten times or more. The CDR3 loop is CASSLGLVGDTQYF. The CDR3 DNA sequence: TGTGCCAGCAGCTTAGGACTAGTAGGAGATACGCAGTATTTT. The chain uses TRBV7-2 and TRBJ2-3; maybe TRBD2 (6 bases). V was shortened by 1 base and J by 5 bases, with 10 bases between the two germline ends. CDR3 size: 14 residues. The V gene's germline CDR1 is SGHTA and CDR2 FQGNSA. Drawing the rest from reference TRBV7-2 and TRBJ2-3, the complete variable domain is GAGVSQSPSNKVTEKGKDVELRCDPISGHTALYWYRQSLGQGLEFLIYFQGNSAPDKSGLPSDRFSAERTGGSVSTLTIQRTQQEDSAVYLCASSLGLVGDTQYFGPGTRLTVL.

This clonotype was picked up a small number of times. The chain recombines TRBV4-1 with TRBJ2-7; D is perhaps TRBD1 (6 bases). The CDR3 is 15 residues long. V lost 4 bases to trimming and J lost 2 bases, with 15 bases between them. Germline loops: CDR1 MGHRA, CDR2 YSYEKL. The CDR3 nucleotides read TGCGCCAGCAGCCCTTGGGTCGGACAGCCCTACGAGCAGTACTTC. Encoded protein: CASSPWVGQPYEQYF.

This chain joins TRBV5-1 and TRBJ2-3; D may correspond to TRBD1 or TRBD2 (5 bases each). The CDR3 covers 15 residues. In germline, CDR1 is SGHRS, CDR2 YFSETQ. The V gene lost 3 bases and the J gene lost 0 bases, with 11 bases spanning the gap. Here the CDR3 reads CASSWGTQSTDTQYF. CDR3 nucleotide sequence: TGCGCCAGCAGCTGGGGGACCCAAAGCACAGATACGCAGTATTTT.

This clonotype was found a few times. CDR3 loop: CASSPSSGQGGNPYGYTF. In DNA, the CDR3 is TGTGCCAGCTCACCTAGTTCCGGACAGGGGGGCAACCCTTATGGCTACACCTTC. The chain uses TRBV18 and TRBJ1-2, with TRBD1 matching over 10 bases. The CDR3 length is 18 residues. V was pared by 3 bases and J by 5 bases, with 15 bases of the junction left unmatched. Germline CDR1 reads KGHSH; CDR2 reads LQKENI.

This sequence joins TRBV18 and TRBJ1-1, with TRBD1 matching over 8 bases. CDR1 is KGHSH and CDR2 is LQKENI in the germline V gene. The trim removed 2 bases at V and 0 bases at J, leaving 8 bases unmatched. The CDR3 totals 17 residues. The CDR3 is CASSPSQGAFMNTEAFF. The CDR3 DNA reads as TGTGCCAGCTCACCAAGCCAGGGGGCCTTCATGAACACTGAAGCTTTCTTT. Full variable domain (missing parts from reference TRBV18 and TRBJ1-1): NAGVMQNPRHLVRRRGQEARLRCSPMKGHSHVYWYRQLPEEGLKFMVYLQKENIIDESGMPKERFSAEFPKEGPSILRIQQVVRGDSAAYFCASSPSQGAFMNTEAFFGQGTRLTVV.

The chain's CDR3 is CSASGVAGATDTQYF. The CDR3, as DNA: TGCAGTGCTAGCGGGGTAGCGGGGGCCACAGATACGCAGTATTTT. J is TRBJ2-3 and V is TRBV20-1; 9 positions agree with TRBD2. Trimming took 3 bases from V and 2 from J; bases not matched to a gene: 6. The CDR3 contains 15 residues. CDR1 and CDR2 from the germline V gene are DFQATT and SNEGSKA (reference sequence).

This clonotype occurred many times. The chain is built from TRBV7-2 and TRBJ2-7; a possible D gene is TRBD1 (6 bases). The V gene's germline CDR1 is SGHTA and CDR2 FQGNSA. V was pared by 6 bases and J by 6 bases, with 18 bases between. There are 14 residues in the CDR3. The CDR3 DNA is TGTGCCAGCAGTCCCGGGACAAACGGTCGCGAGCAGTACTTC. Translating it yields CASSPGTNGREQYF.